Listed below are T cell receptor beta chains from one sample, sequenced in a study of vaccination and CD4 T cells after COVID-19. A single record per CDR3 protein comes from TCRdb applying MiXCR to the PCR reads. The sample lists 15,000 to 20,000 distinct CDR3 sequences; approximately 40% were seen once. These TCRs' antigens remain unknown. The sequenced sample was CD4+ T cells from blood, cultured in vitro. The receptors were sampled from a human donor who had recovered from COVID-19. Each CDR3 is given with its conserved first and last residue. D genes are given only for firm matches. For some rows the clone size is stated as once, few or many, or as a class when expanded; others skip it.

TRBJ1-5	TRBV4-2	NA	NA	TGTGCCAGCAGCCAAGGGGGAAGCAATCAGCCCCAGCATTTT	CASSQGGSNQPQHF
TRBJ2-2	TRBV27	few	NA	TGTGCCAGCAGTTTATTTGGATGGGGGACCGGGGAGCTGTTTTTT	CASSLFGWGTGELFF
TRBJ2-7	TRBV7-8	few	NA	TGTGCCAGCAGCTTACAGGGACTCGACCCTTACGAGCAGTACTTC	CASSLQGLDPYEQYF
TRBJ2-1	TRBV20-1	once	NA	TGCAGTGTCCAGCGAGCGGGTGAGCAGTTCTTC	CSVQRAGEQFF
TRBJ2-3	TRBV6-1	NA	NA	TGTGCCAGCAGTGGGTTGACTAGTGAGGCAGATACGCAGTATTTT	CASSGLTSEADTQYF
TRBJ2-1	TRBV20-1	NA	NA	TGCAGTGCTAGAGATCTCGGCAGGGTGACTGAGCAGTTCTTC	CSARDLGRVTEQFF
TRBJ2-7	TRBV29-1	NA	NA	TGCAGCGTTGGCCCCGGGGCCTACGAGCAGTACTTC	CSVGPGAYEQYF
TRBJ2-5	TRBV5-1	once	TRBD1	TGCGCCAGCAGCGGACGCTGGACAGGGGCGGAGACCCAGTACTTC	CASSGRWTGAETQYF
TRBJ2-1	TRBV6-1	NA	NA	TGTGCCAGCCGGAGGTACCACGGGGACAATGAGCAGTTCTTC	CASRRYHGDNEQFF
TRBJ2-5	TRBV20-1	few	TRBD2	TGCAGTGCTAGGCACGCGGGAGGGCCGGGGGAGACCCAGTACTTC	CSARHAGGPGETQYF
TRBJ1-6	TRBV19	NA	NA	TGTGCCAGTAGTGAAGGGAATTCACCCCTCCACTTT	CASSEGNSPLHF
TRBJ2-1	TRBV20-1	few	TRBD1	TGCAGTGCTGAGGATCCTGGACAGGGAGGACGGAATGAGCAGTTCTTC	CSAEDPGQGGRNEQFF
TRBJ2-3	TRBV6-1	NA	NA	TGTGCCAGCAGCCCAGAGGGGGCAGATACGCAGTATTTT	CASSPEGADTQYF
TRBJ2-1	TRBV2	NA	NA	TGTGCCAGCAGTGAAACTAGTGACAATGAGCAGTTCTTC	CASSETSDNEQFF
TRBJ2-2	TRBV7-2	few	NA	TGTGCCAGCAGCCAATTCAGGGTCCCCGGGGAGCTGTTTTTT	CASSQFRVPGELFF
TRBJ2-3	TRBV27	NA	NA	TGTGCCAGCAGTGCGGGTCAGTTCTGGGATACGCAGTATTTT	CASSAGQFWDTQYF
TRBJ1-2	TRBV19	NA	NA	TGTGCCAGTAGTATAGCAGGGAGAGGCTACACCTTC	CASSIAGRGYTF
TRBJ1-2	TRBV7-2	NA	TRBD1	TGTGCCAGCAGCTTGGGGACAGCGGTCGGAGGCTACACCTTC	CASSLGTAVGGYTF
TRBJ2-3	TRBV5-1	NA	TRBD2	TGCGCCAGCAGTCAAAGCGGGATGGATACGCAGTATTTT	CASSQSGMDTQYF
TRBJ2-5	TRBV20-1	NA	NA	TGCAGTTCACATGACGGCAGGCCCCAAGAGACCCAGTACTTC	CSSHDGRPQETQYF
TRBJ1-2	TRBV18	NA	NA	TGTGCCAGCTCACCCCGTGGCCAGGTCGGGGCAAATGGCTACACCTTC	CASSPRGQVGANGYTF
TRBJ2-7	TRBV20-1	few	TRBD2	TGCAGTGCTAGGTCCCCCGGCGGAGGCGGGAGGTTGAACGAGCAGTACTTC	CSARSPGGGGRLNEQYF
TRBJ2-1	TRBV20-1	NA	TRBD2	TGCAGTGCTAATTCGGGAGGTCGAGGTCAGTTCTTC	CSANSGGRGQFF
TRBJ1-5	TRBV12-3/TRBV12-4	NA	NA	TGTGCCAGCAGTTTAGCGGGAGGGACTAACAATCAGCCCCAGCATTTT	CASSLAGGTNNQPQHF
TRBJ1-1	TRBV19	NA	NA	TGTGCCAGTAGTATAGAGGGCCAGAACACTGAAGCTTTCTTT	CASSIEGQNTEAFF
TRBJ2-3	TRBV15	few	TRBD2	TGTGCCACCAGCAGAGGGGAGACTAGCGGGAGCTTTACAGATACGCAGTATTTT	CATSRGETSGSFTDTQYF
TRBJ1-2	TRBV6-5	medium-sized	NA	TGTGCCAGCAGTTCAGCTACTAACTATGGCTACACCTTC	CASSSATNYGYTF
TRBJ2-7	TRBV20-1	NA	TRBD2	TGCAGTGCTAGATCCTGGACTAGCGGGCCTTACGAGCAGTACTTC	CSARSWTSGPYEQYF
TRBJ2-3	TRBV12-3/TRBV12-4	NA	NA	TGTGCCAGCAGTTTTGGATCCCGCACAGATACGCAGTATTTT	CASSFGSRTDTQYF
TRBJ1-1	TRBV20-1	few	NA	TGCAGTGCTAGAGATGGTAGCACGAACACTGAAGCTTTCTTT	CSARDGSTNTEAFF
TRBJ1-2	TRBV5-6	NA	NA	TGTGCCAGCAGCTTGACACCGCGGGATGGCTACACCTTC	CASSLTPRDGYTF
TRBJ2-1	TRBV28	few	TRBD1	TGTGCCAGCACCACGACAGGGAAAAACAATGAGCAGTTCTTC	CASTTTGKNNEQFF
TRBJ2-2	TRBV10-1	few	NA	TGCGCCAGCAGTAGAGGGCGGGGAGGCGGGGAGCTGTTTTTT	CASSRGRGGGELFF
TRBJ2-2	TRBV6-4	NA	TRBD2	TGTGCCAGCAGTGAAGGTGTCCTAGCGGGCACCGGGGAGCTGTTTTTT	CASSEGVLAGTGELFF
TRBJ2-3	TRBV18	NA	TRBD1	TGTGCCAGCTCACCGCCGGACAGGAGGGATACGCAGTATTTT	CASSPPDRRDTQYF
TRBJ2-3	TRBV12-3/TRBV12-4	few	TRBD1	TGTGCCAGCAGTTTGAGGGCAGGGGGCAGAGATACGCAGTATTTT	CASSLRAGGRDTQYF
TRBJ2-7	TRBV20-1	NA	TRBD2	TGCAGTGCTACGTTGACTAGCATTAATAGGTACGAGCAGTACTTC	CSATLTSINRYEQYF
TRBJ1-5	TRBV6-1	NA	TRBD1	TGTGCCAGCAGAAACAGGGGAGGGATCCAGCCCCAGCATTTT	CASRNRGGIQPQHF
TRBJ1-6	TRBV20-1	few	NA	TGCAGTGCTAGTGGGCTGTTTGAGCTTAATTCACCCCTCCACTTT	CSASGLFELNSPLHF
TRBJ1-6	TRBV6-2/TRBV6-3	NA	NA	TGTGCCAGCAGAGCGGGGTACTCACCCCTCCACTTT	CASRAGYSPLHF
TRBJ2-1	TRBV15	few	TRBD2	TGTGCCACCAGGACCCGGGACTATTTCGATGAGCAGTTCTTC	CATRTRDYFDEQFF
TRBJ2-3	TRBV20-1	few	NA	TGCAGTGCTAGACTAGGGGATACGCAGTATTTT	CSARLGDTQYF
TRBJ2-1	TRBV28	NA	TRBD2	TGTGCCAGCAGTCCCTATGGGCTAGCGGGAGTCAATGAGCAGTTCTTC	CASSPYGLAGVNEQFF
TRBJ1-3	TRBV10-3	NA	TRBD1	TGTGCCATCAGTCAAGACAGGGCTGGAAACACCATATATTTT	CAISQDRAGNTIYF
TRBJ2-3	TRBV12-5	NA	TRBD2	TGTGCTAGTGGCTTAACAAGGGGAGGGCGTGATACGCAGTATTTT	CASGLTRGGRDTQYF
TRBJ2-2	TRBV6-1	NA	TRBD2	TGTGTGACAGCGGGGCCTAACACCGGGGAGCTGTTTTTT	CVTAGPNTGELFF
TRBJ2-3	TRBV2	NA	TRBD1	TGTGCCAGCAGTGAAAGGAGGACAGGGGGCCTCACAGATACGCAGTATTTT	CASSERRTGGLTDTQYF
TRBJ2-7	TRBV6-1	NA	TRBD1	TGTGCCAGCAGACCGGGACAGGGGAATTACGAGCAGTACTTC	CASRPGQGNYEQYF
TRBJ2-1	TRBV7-9	NA	TRBD2	TGTGCCAGCAGCTTAGCACTAGCGGGAGGAGAGCAGTTCTTC	CASSLALAGGEQFF